This paragraph reports one T cell receptor (beta chain). What antigen it recognizes has not been identified. Within one base of it there is no much larger clone, and no base qualities were kept. This sample stems from a study of CD8+ T cells in alopecia areata (dated by TCRdb to the late 2010s). About the investigation overall: Treated patients were enrolled in an open-label pilot trial of oral tofacitinib at 5 to 10 mg twice daily for moderate-to-severe alopecia areata. Tofacitinib was given for 6 to 18 months, followed by 6 months of follow-up off drug to assess delayed response and recurrence. For the treated patients, the SALT score, which quantifies what percentage of scalp surface area is affected, served as the measure of disease severity. To study T cell clonal expansion in alopecia areata, the researchers applied high-throughput TCRbeta sequencing to both the C3H/HeJ mouse model and human patients. In humans, TCRbeta sequencing was performed on scalp tissue and on sorted CD4+ and CD8+ peripheral blood T cells from healthy controls and from patients with patchy or totalis/universalis alopecia areata. Tofacitinib-treated patients had biopsies at baseline and at 4 and 24 weeks of treatment, with a later scalp biopsy in several patients. Scalp clonality was compared among normal scalp (n=4), patchy alopecia areata scalp (n=8), and alopecia totalis/universalis scalp (n=8). RNA was extracted with the PAXgene miRNA kit for fixed scalp, the miRNeasy kit for PBMCs, and the RNeasy kit for mouse skin. TCRbeta CDR3 regions were amplified by immunoSEQ multiplex PCR using 35 Vbeta forward and 13 Jbeta reverse primers. Broad study findings and their caveats: TCR sequences shared between patients were less clear than in mice, possibly partly because of HLA diversity in the patient population. The treated cohort was small, with a single nonresponder, so links between baseline CD8+ expansion and response need larger studies. Higher clonality and more expanded CD8+ clones were observed in lesional scalp than in normal scalp, particularly in alopecia totalis/universalis, a finding suggestive of antigenic drive. Unlike mouse skin, which is dominated by gammadelta T cells, normal human skin has resident alphabeta T cells that are also sequenced, and this complicates analysis of the scalp TCR repertoire. With tofacitinib, both scalp clonality and the number of expanded CD8+ clones among the top 100 scalp clones went down significantly. During tofacitinib treatment, many expanded lesional clones stuck around in both scalp and blood, and this persistence may partly explain why relapse happens after treatment is stopped.

The CDR3 starts with the cysteine, ends with the phenylalanine, and has 16 residues. This entry keeps only the CDR3 DNA: 48 bases, framed from base 1. The CDR1 and CDR2 encoded by the germline V gene (reference sequence) are MNHEY and SMNVEV. Deletion took 4 bases off V and 3 bases off J, with a span of 17 bases between the germline ends. The library was prepared using the immunoSEQ multiplex PCR assay. To provide template for TCR sequencing, every sample had RNA extracted and reverse transcribed into cDNA. SuperScript III was used for first-strand cDNA synthesis, primed with a 2:1 mix of oligo-dT and random hexamers. A synthetic immune receptor repertoire was used to assess amplification bias, and residual bias was removed computationally. Regarding the original processing steps: Raw reads were preprocessed to remove errors, and CDR3 was defined according to IMGT conventions as the region from the conserved cysteine to phenylalanine. To get clonality, Shannon entropy was normalized by log2 of the number of productive unique TCRs and the result was subtracted from 1. Scalp TCRbeta sequences were cross-referenced with sorted blood CD4 and CD8 repertoires so that the CD4 or CD8 identity of scalp clones could be inferred. What TCRdb holds here is the immuneACCESS table cut down to in-frame rearrangements. Part of the clones is not present; checked against another copy, under half of the missing clones reflect an unresolved V gene, and the others are unexplained. D and trimming come from the DNA, and the V and J calls and clone size come from that table. The sample yields about 140,000 clones; 45% to 60% were counted once. Of the sample, around 15% is held by the ten largest clones.

The time point label on this specimen signifies: around 28 days on oral tofacitinib. The treatment or condition label, read with the paper, signifies: oral pan-JAK inhibitor, 5-10 mg twice daily. Lesional scalp punch biopsies and peripheral blood were collected from alopecia areata patients. PBMCs were isolated by density centrifugation and stained for CD3, CD4 and CD8, and CD4+ and CD8+ T cells were sorted on a FACSAria. The material was CD8+ T cells sorted from blood, obtained at week 4, from a patient treated with tofacitinib. The receptor's source is a human donor with alopecia areata. This chain is built from TRBV27 and TRBJ2-3; the D gene cannot be named for sure. The CDR3 loop reads CASSYTSSVATDTQYF. The nucleotides read TGTGCCAGCAGTTACACGTCCAGCGTTGCGACAGATACGCAGTATTTT.